The next 5 T cell receptor beta chains were all read from a single sample in a study of radiotherapy plus CTLA-4 blockade in lung cancer. Using immunoSEQ multiplex PCR, the repertoire was profiled, and TCRdb retains in-frame clones only, with some absent. The repertoire consists of 50,000 to 65,000 clones, with 70% to 85% occurring once and the leading ten covering roughly 4%. The material was peripheral blood, obtained from a patient treated with radiotherapy plus ipilimumab. Receptor source: a human donor with non-small cell lung cancer who had a partial response to radiotherapy plus ipilimumab.

The rearrangement uses TRBV9 and TRBJ2-2; 10 nucleotides align to TRBD1. Germline CDR1 reads SGDLS; CDR2 reads YYNGEE. The trim removed 3 bases at V and 2 bases at J, leaving 4 bases unmatched. The CDR3 spans 16 residues. The CDR3 region is CASSAGTGANTGELFF. The CDR3 region has the DNA TGTGCCAGCAGCGCCGGGACAGGGGCTAACACCGGGGAGCTGTTTTTT.

The chain is built from TRBV7-3 and TRBJ1-1; D is undetermined. This CDR3 spans 14 amino acids. V was pared by 4 bases and J by 1 base, with 10 bases between. The germline CDR1 and CDR2 sequences are SGHTA and FQGTGA. Here the CDR3 DNA reads TGTGCCAGCAGCTCCGGACGGGGGAACACTGAAGCTTTCTTT. It codes for CASSSGRGNTEAFF.

This rearrangement joins TRBV19 to TRBJ1-1, with 9 nucleotides matching TRBD1. The CDR3 consists of 15 residues. V lost 6 bases to trimming and J lost 1 base; unmatched junction nucleotides: 6. CDR1 is LNHDA and CDR2 is SQIVND in the germline V gene (reference sequence). DNA for the CDR3: TGTGCCAGTAGCTCCCGGGACAGGGAGAACACTGAAGCTTTCTTT. This gives the protein CASSSRDRENTEAFF.

V is TRBV5-1 and J is TRBJ2-2; D perhaps matches TRBD2 (7 bases). Germline lookup yields CDR1 SGHRS and CDR2 YFSETQ. V was pared by 3 bases and J by 3 bases, with 15 bases between. The CDR3 spans 16 residues. The CDR3 DNA reads TGCGCCAGCAGCTGGACCGGGGGGCTAGACACCGGGGAGCTGTTTTTT. This sequence encodes CASSWTGGLDTGELFF.

The rearrangement joins TRBV6-5 to TRBJ2-7, with 7 bases aligning to TRBD1. The V gene end was trimmed by 5 bases and the J gene end by 4 bases; junction bases not matched to a gene: 11. Germline assignment: CDR1 MNHEY and CDR2 SVGAGI. This CDR3 is built from 15 residues. The DNA of the CDR3 is TGTGCCAGCAGTACCGACAGGGCCGGGAAATACGAGCAGTACTTC. It yields the protein CASSTDRAGKYEQYF.